A single sample is the source of the 19 T cell receptor beta chains below, sequenced in a study of PD-L1 blockade in urothelial cancer. Produced via immunoSEQ multiplex PCR; TCRdb's table is partial and in-frame only. Among some 50,000 clones listed, about 83% were seen once. Time point defined: pretreatment peripheral blood. The sample was PBMCs, taken around atezolizumab (anti-PD-L1) treatment. These receptors all stem from a woman aged 55-75 years with urothelial cancer.

This sequence joins TRBV6-5 and TRBJ2-7, with TRBD1 identical over 10 bases. The germline gives CDR1 MNHEY, CDR2 SVGAGI. Trimming cost V 6 bases and J 6 bases; bases outside gene matches: 8. The CDR3 totals 14 residues. CDR3 protein: CASRRDRGRSEQYF. The CDR3 bases are TGTGCCAGCAGGCGAGACAGGGGGCGTAGCGAGCAGTACTTC.

The chain links TRBV10-3 to TRBJ1-5; D gene ambiguous. V was pared by 2 bases and J by 5 bases, with 10 bases between. CDR1 and CDR2 from the germline V gene are ENHRY and SYGVKD. The CDR3 totals 14 residues. CDR3 nucleotide sequence: TGTGCCATCAGTGAGGGAGGGCCCCATCAGCCCCAGCATTTT. Amino acids: CAISEGGPHQPQHF.

The chain employs TRBV29-1 and TRBJ2-2; D is unclear. The ends were cut back, 4 bases at V and 6 bases at J, with 15 bases in the middle. The CDR3 extends over 14 amino acids. Per the germline V gene, CDR1 is SQVTM and CDR2 is ANQGSEA. DNA for the CDR3: TGCAGCGTTGTTTCGACCGGGTTTGCCGGGGAGCTGTTTTTT. Its protein is CSVVSTGFAGELFF.

This rearrangement joins TRBV10-1 to TRBJ2-3, with 13 bases lining up with TRBD2. This CDR3 has 16 amino acids. The junction had 6 bases not matched to a gene; V was cut back by 5 bases and J by 4 bases. From germline, CDR1 is WNHNN and CDR2 SYGVQD (reference sequence). The CDR3 sequence is CASSPRTSGSADTQYF. Here the CDR3 DNA reads TGCGCCAGCAGTCCTCGGACTAGCGGGAGTGCAGATACGCAGTATTTT.

The chain links TRBV18 to TRBJ1-2; 7 bases are shared with TRBD1. V shed 3 bases and J 3 bases; nucleotides not matched to a gene: 13. CDR1 and CDR2 (germline): KGHSH, LQKENI. The CDR3 is 17 residues long. Here the CDR3 DNA reads TGTGCCAGCTCACCCAGGGGGAGCTTTCGGTCCGACTATGGCTACACCTTC. It yields the protein CASSPRGSFRSDYGYTF.

This rearrangement joins TRBV4-1 to TRBJ1-2; 11 nucleotides agree with TRBD1. Germline lookup yields CDR1 MGHRA and CDR2 YSYEKL. This CDR3 is built from 16 residues. The trim removed 0 bases at V and 7 bases at J, leaving 7 bases unmatched. Written as DNA, the CDR3 is TGCGCCAGCAGCCAAGAAAGGGGACAGGGGGTGCGTGGCTACACCTTC. It yields the protein CASSQERGQGVRGYTF.

To note about this clone: The sample carries other DNA sequences with the same CDR3. CDR3 nucleotides: TGCGCCAGCAGCCAAGGAGGGATACCAGATACGCAGTATTTT. Its protein is CASSQGGIPDTQYF. This chain links TRBV4-1 with TRBJ2-3; D might be TRBD2 (5 bases). Germline CDR1 reads MGHRA; CDR2 reads YSYEKL. Deletions cut 1 base from V and 4 bases from J, with 9 bases between. The CDR3 runs to 14 residues.

The chain has TRBV7-2 and TRBJ1-4; TRBD1 matches at 8 bases. Germline CDR1 SGHTA, CDR2 FQGNSA. CDR3 length equals 14 residues. The V segment lost 5 bases and the J segment 6 bases; nucleotides outside the gene matches: 5. The CDR3 DNA follows: TGTGCCAGCAGCCGGACAGGGAGGGATGAAAAACTGTTTTTT. Protein sequence: CASSRTGRDEKLFF.

The chain recombines TRBV2 with TRBJ1-1; D not resolved. The V gene's germline CDR1 is SNHLY and CDR2 FYNNEI. The CDR3 is 13 amino acids. V was shortened by 9 bases and J by 0 bases, with 11 bases between the two germline ends. The CDR3 DNA reads as TGTGCCAGAGAGGGTTTTATGAACACTGAAGCTTTCTTT. It encodes CAREGFMNTEAFF.

CDR3 amino acids: CASSERGSSYNEQFF. The CDR3, as DNA: TGTGCCAGCAGCGAGCGGGGCAGCTCCTACAATGAGCAGTTCTTC. The chain couples TRBV9 to TRBJ2-1; 7 bases are shared with TRBD2. The length of the CDR3 is 15 residues. Germline CDR1 is SGDLS and CDR2 is YYNGEE. Trimming at V came to 3 bases and at J to 0 bases, leaving 3 bases not matched to a gene.

The rearrangement uses TRBV19 and TRBJ2-5, with D perhaps matching TRBD2 (6 bases). CDR3 length: 16 amino acids. The germline V gene has CDR1 LNHDA and CDR2 SQIVND (reference sequence). V lost 3 bases to trimming and J lost 4 bases, with 18 bases between them. The CDR3 here is CASSIGGFSSGETQYF. In DNA form, the CDR3 reads TGTGCCAGTAGTATTGGGGGGTTCTCGTCGGGAGAGACCCAGTACTTC. The whole variable domain, filled in from reference TRBV19 and TRBJ2-5, reads DGGITQSPKYLFRKEGQNVTLSCEQNLNHDAMYWYRQDPGQGLRLIYYSQIVNDFQKGDIAEGYSVSREKKESFPLTVTSAQKNPTAFYLCASSIGGFSSGETQYFGPGTRLLVL.

This chain joins TRBV7-9 and TRBJ2-7; D not certain. This CDR3 contains 14 residues. V lost 3 bases, J lost 4 bases, and 13 bases lay in between. CDR1 SEHNR and CDR2 FQNEAQ come from the germline V gene (reference sequence). The DNA for the CDR3 is TGTGCCAGCAGCTTGGTGACACGGTGGTACGAGCAGTACTTC. Translated, it gives CASSLVTRWYEQYF.

The chain links TRBV10-3 to TRBJ2-1; a weak D match, TRBD2 (5 bases). V dropped 10 bases and J dropped 5 bases, with 12 bases sitting between them. The germline gives CDR1 ENHRY, CDR2 SYGVKD. The CDR3 has 12 residues. CDR3 in DNA: TGTGCCACCCGCGGGCGGGACAATGAGCAGTTCTTC. Its translation: CATRGRDNEQFF.

CDR3 residues: CASSLVLANEQFF. The CDR3 DNA reads TGTGCCAGCAGCTTAGTTTTAGCCAATGAGCAGTTCTTC. The rearrangement joins TRBV11-2 to TRBJ2-1, with unresolved D. The V gene's germline CDR1 is SGHAT and CDR2 FQNNGV. The V end was cut by 1 base, the J end by 6 bases, with 7 bases between. This CDR3 is 13 amino acids long.

The V call is TRBV5-1, the J call TRBJ2-7; D remains unclear. Germline lookup yields CDR1 SGHRS and CDR2 YFSETQ. This CDR3 is built from 13 residues. Between the trimmed V and J ends, which lost 4 bases and 3 bases, there was a span of 11 bases. The CDR3 is CASSLGSLYEQYF. In DNA, the CDR3 is TGCGCCAGCAGCCTCGGGTCCCTCTACGAGCAGTACTTC. The variable domain in full, with the rest retrieved from reference TRBV5-1 and TRBJ2-7, is KAGVTQTPRYLIKTRGQQVTLSCSPISGHRSVSWYQQTPGQGLQFLFEYFSETQRNKGNFPGRFSGRQFSNSRSEMNVSTLELGDSALYLCASSLGSLYEQYFGPGTRLTVT.

The chain carries TRBV6-5 and TRBJ2-4, with 7 bases identical to TRBD2. The CDR3 has 15 amino acids. In germline, CDR1 is MNHEY, CDR2 SVGAGI. Trimming at V came to 4 bases and at J to 3 bases, leaving 6 bases not matched to a gene. CDR3 amino acids: CASSLSGTVKNIQYF. CDR3 bases: TGTGCCAGCAGTTTGAGCGGGACGGTCAAAAACATTCAGTACTTC.

V and J are TRBV9 and TRBJ2-7; 7 nucleotides align to TRBD2. The length of the CDR3 is 14 residues. Germline-derived CDR1 and CDR2 are SGDLS and YYNGEE. The J segment lost 7 bases and the V segment lost 0 bases, leaving 7 bases of the junction unmatched. The CDR3, as DNA: TGTGCCAGCAGCGTAGCTGGCGGGAGAATGGAGCAGTACTTC. Its protein product is CASSVAGGRMEQYF.

The chain has TRBV7-9 and TRBJ2-5, with TRBD2 as a possible D gene (7 bases). Germline V gene sequence: CDR1 SEHNR, CDR2 FQNEAQ (reference sequence). Trimming pared 2 bases from V and 4 bases from J, leaving 17 bases between. The CDR3 has 16 amino acids. The CDR3 bases are TGTGCCAGCAGCTTAAGGGGGGGGGACCCGGGAGAGACCCAGTACTTC. Protein product: CASSLRGGDPGETQYF. The whole variable domain, filled in from reference TRBV7-9 and TRBJ2-5, reads DTGVSQNPRHKITKRGQNVTFRCDPISEHNRLYWYRQTLGQGPEFLTYFQNEAQLEKSRLLSDRFSAERPKGSFSTLEIQRTEQGDSAMYLCASSLRGGDPGETQYFGPGTRLLVL.

The rearrangement links TRBV7-2 to TRBJ2-3; 13 positions agree with TRBD2. Germline V lookup: CDR1 SGHTA, CDR2 FQGNSA. The CDR3 has 17 residues. Losses at the gene ends were 5 bases for V and 2 bases for J; bases not matched to a gene: 7. CDR3 loop: CASSARTSGGYTDTQYF. The DNA of the CDR3 is TGTGCCAGCAGCGCCCGGACTAGCGGGGGATACACAGATACGCAGTATTTT.